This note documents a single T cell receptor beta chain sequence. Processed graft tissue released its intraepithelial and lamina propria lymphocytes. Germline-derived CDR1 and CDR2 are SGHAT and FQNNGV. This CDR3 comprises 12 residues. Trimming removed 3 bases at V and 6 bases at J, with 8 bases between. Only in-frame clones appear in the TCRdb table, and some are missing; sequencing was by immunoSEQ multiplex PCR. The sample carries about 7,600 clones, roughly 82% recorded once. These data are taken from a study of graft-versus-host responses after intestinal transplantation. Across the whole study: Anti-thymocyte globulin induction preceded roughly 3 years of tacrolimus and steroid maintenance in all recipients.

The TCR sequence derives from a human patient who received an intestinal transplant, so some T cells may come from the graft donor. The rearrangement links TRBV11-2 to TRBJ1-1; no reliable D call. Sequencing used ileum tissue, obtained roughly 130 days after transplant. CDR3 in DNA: TGTGCCAGCAGCTTGGAAGTCGCTGAAGCTTTCTTT. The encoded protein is CASSLEVAEAFF.